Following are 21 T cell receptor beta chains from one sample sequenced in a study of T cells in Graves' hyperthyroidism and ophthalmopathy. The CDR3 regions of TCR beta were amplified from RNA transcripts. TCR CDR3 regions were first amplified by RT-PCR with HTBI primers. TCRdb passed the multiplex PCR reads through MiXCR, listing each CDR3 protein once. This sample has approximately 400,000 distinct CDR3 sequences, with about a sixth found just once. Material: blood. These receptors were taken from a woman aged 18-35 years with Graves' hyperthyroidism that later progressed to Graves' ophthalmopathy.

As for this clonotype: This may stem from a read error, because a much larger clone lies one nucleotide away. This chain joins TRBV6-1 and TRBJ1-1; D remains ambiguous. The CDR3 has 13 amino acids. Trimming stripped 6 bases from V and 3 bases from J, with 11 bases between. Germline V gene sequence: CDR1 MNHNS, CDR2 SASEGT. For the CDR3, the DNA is TGTGCCAGCAGCGACGGGGAGGACACTGAAGCTTTCTTT. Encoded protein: CASSDGEDTEAFF.

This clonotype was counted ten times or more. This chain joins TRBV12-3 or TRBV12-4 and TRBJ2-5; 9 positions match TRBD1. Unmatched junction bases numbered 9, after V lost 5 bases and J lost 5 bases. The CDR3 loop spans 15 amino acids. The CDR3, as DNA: TGTGCCAGCAGTAGTGGACAGGGGTGGGGGGAGACCCAGTACTTC. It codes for CASSSGQGWGETQYF.

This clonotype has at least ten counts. CDR3 in amino acids: CASSFGTSGNYEQYF. In nucleotides, the CDR3 is TGTGCCAGCAGCTTCGGGACTAGCGGGAATTACGAGCAGTACTTC. This chain joins TRBV11-2 and TRBJ2-7; TRBD2 matches at 13 bases. Trimming cost V 3 bases and J 4 bases; bases outside gene matches: 3. The CDR3 is 15 amino acids. Germline CDR1 SGHAT, CDR2 FQNNGV.

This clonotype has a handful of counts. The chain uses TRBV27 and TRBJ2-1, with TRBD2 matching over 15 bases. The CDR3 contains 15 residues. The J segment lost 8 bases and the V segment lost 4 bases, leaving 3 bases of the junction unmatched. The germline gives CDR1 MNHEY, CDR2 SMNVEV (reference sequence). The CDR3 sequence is CASSWGLAGGDEQFF. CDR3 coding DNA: TGTGCCAGCAGTTGGGGACTAGCGGGAGGCGATGAGCAGTTCTTC.

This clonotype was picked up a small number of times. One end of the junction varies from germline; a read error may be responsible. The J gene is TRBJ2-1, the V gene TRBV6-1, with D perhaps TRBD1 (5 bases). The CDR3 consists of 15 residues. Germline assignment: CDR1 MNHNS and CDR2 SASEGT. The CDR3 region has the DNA TGTGCCAACAGTGAAGCCCCAGGGTCCTACAATGAGCAGTTCTTC. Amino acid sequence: CANSEAPGSYNEQFF.

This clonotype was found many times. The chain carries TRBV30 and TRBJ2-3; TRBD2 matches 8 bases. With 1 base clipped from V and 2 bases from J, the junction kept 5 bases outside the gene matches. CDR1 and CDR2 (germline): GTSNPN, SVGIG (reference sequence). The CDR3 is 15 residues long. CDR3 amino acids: CAWSGLAIITDTQYF. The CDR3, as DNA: TGTGCCTGGAGTGGACTAGCGATAATCACAGATACGCAGTATTTT.

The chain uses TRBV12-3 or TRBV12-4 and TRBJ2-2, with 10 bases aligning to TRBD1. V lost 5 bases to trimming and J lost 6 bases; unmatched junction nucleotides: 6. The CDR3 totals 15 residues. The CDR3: CASSPGTGAPGELFF. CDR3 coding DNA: TGTGCCAGCAGTCCGGGGACAGGGGCCCCCGGGGAGCTGTTTTTT.

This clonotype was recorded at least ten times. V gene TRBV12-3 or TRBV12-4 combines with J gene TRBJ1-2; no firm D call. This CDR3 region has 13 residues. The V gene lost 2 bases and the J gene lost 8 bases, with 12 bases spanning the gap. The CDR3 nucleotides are TGTGCCAGCAGTTTAAGGAGGGTAGGAGGCTACACCTTC. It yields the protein CASSLRRVGGYTF.

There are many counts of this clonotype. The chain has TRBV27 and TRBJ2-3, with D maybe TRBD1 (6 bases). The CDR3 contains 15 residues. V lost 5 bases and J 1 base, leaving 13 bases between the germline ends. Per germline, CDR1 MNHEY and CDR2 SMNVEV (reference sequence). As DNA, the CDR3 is TGTGCCAGCAGTCCCACAGGGAGCCGCACAGATACGCAGTATTTT. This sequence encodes CASSPTGSRTDTQYF.

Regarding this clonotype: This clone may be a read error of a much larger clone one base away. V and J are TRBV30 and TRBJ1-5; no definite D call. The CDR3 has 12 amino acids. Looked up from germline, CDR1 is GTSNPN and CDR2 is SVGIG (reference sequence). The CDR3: CAWSEQNQPPHF. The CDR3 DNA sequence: TGTGCCTGGAGTGAACAAAATCAGCCCCCGCATTTT.

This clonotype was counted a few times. CDR3 DNA: TGTGCCAGCAGTCATCCCCAGTCAGAGGGGATGCGGACCGGGGAGCTGTTTTTT. It codes for CASSHPQSEGMRTGELFF. This chain links TRBV12-3 or TRBV12-4 with TRBJ2-2; D possibly matches TRBD1 or TRBD2 (5 bases each). Deletions cut 5 bases from V and 5 bases from J, with 24 bases between. The CDR3 totals 18 residues.

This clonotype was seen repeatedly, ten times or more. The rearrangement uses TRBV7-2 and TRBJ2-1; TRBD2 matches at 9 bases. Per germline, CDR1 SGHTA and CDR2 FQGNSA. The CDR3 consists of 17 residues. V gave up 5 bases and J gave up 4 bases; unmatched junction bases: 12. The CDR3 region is CASSRGLAGLAYNEQFF. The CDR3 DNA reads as TGTGCCAGCAGCCGCGGGTTAGCGGGACTAGCTTACAATGAGCAGTTCTTC.

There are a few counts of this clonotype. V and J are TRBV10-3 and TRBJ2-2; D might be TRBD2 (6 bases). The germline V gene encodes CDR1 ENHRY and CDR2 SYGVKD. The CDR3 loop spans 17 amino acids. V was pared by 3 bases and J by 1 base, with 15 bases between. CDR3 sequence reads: CAISERGAGLNTGELFF. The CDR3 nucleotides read TGTGCCATCAGTGAACGCGGTGCGGGGCTGAACACCGGGGAGCTGTTTTTT.

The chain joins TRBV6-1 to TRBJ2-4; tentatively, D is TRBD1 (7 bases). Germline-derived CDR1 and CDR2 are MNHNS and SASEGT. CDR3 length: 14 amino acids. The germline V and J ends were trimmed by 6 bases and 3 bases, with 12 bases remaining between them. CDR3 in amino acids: CASRLQGGKNIQYF. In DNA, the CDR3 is TGTGCCAGCAGGCTCCAGGGGGGCAAAAACATTCAGTACTTC.

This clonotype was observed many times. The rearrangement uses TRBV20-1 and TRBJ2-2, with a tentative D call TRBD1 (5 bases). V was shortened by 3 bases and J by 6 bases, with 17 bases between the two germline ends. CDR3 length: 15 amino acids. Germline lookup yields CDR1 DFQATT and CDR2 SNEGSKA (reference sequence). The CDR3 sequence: CSARGPGFRSGELFF. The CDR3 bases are TGCAGTGCTAGGGGTCCAGGGTTCCGCTCCGGGGAGCTGTTTTTT.

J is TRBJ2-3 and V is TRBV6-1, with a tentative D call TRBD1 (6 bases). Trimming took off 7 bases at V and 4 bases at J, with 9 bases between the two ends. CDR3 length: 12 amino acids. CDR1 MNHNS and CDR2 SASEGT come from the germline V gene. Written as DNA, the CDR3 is TGTGCCAGCAAGGGGGTCCCAGATACGCAGTATTTT. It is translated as CASKGVPDTQYF.

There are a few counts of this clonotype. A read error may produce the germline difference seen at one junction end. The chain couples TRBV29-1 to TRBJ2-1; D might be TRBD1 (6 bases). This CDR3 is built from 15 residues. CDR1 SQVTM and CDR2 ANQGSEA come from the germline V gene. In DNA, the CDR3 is TGCAGCGTTGAAGATCAGGGGAGCTCCTACAATGAGCAGCTCTTC. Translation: CSVEDQGSSYNEQLF.

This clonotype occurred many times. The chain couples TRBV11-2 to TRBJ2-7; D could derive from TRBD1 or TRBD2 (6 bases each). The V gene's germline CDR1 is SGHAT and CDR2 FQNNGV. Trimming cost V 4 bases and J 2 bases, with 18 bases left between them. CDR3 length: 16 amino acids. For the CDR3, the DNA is TGTGCCAGCAGCTCTGACAGGAGCGGGTCGGCCTACGAGCAGTACTTC. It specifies CASSSDRSGSAYEQYF.

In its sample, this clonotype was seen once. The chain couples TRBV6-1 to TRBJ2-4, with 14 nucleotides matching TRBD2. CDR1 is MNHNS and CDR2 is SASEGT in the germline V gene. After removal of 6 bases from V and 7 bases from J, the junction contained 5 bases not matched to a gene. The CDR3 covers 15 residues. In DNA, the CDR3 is TGTGCCAGCAGGTCCGGGACTAGCGGGAGTAACATTCAGTACTTC. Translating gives CASRSGTSGSNIQYF.

This chain's CDR3 is CASSSGFGTGELFF. The CDR3 bases are TGTGCCAGCAGCTCAGGGTTCGGCACCGGGGAGCTGTTTTTT. The V and J genes are TRBV5-5 and TRBJ2-2; D is possibly TRBD1 (5 bases). The CDR3 contains 14 residues. Trimming removed 3 bases from V and 4 bases from J, with 10 bases in between. Looked up from germline, CDR1 is SGHKS and CDR2 is YYEKEE (reference sequence).

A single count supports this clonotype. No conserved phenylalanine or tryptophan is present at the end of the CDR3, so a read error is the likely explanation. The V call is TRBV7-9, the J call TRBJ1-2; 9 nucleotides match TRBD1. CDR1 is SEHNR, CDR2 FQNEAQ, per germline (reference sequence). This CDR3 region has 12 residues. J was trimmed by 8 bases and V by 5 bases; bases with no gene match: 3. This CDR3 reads CASSPTGGGYTC. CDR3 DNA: TGTGCCAGCAGCCCTACAGGGGGCGGCTACACCTGC.